One sample yielded the 19 T cell receptor beta chains listed below, sequenced in a study of T cells after yellow fever vaccination. TCRdb recomputed calls from the 5' RACE reads with MiXCR, one row per CDR3 protein. The repertoire holds 300,000 or so distinct CDR3 sequences, with 10% to 15% as singletons. Sequenced material: CD4+ T cells sorted from PBMCs, taken 45 days after the yellow fever booster vaccination. These receptors all come from a man aged 30 to 45 who received the YFV17D yellow fever vaccine.

The chain joins TRBV18 to TRBJ1-1, with 11 positions matching TRBD1. Germline CDR1 is KGHSH and CDR2 is LQKENI. The junction had 7 bases not matched to a gene; V was cut back by 4 bases and J by 0 bases. The CDR3 is made up of 17 amino acids. CDR3 amino acids: CASSQWGQGVVNTEAFF. CDR3 DNA: TGTGCCAGCTCACAATGGGGACAGGGGGTGGTGAACACTGAAGCTTTCTTT.

This clonotype was observed at least ten times. The chain recombines TRBV5-1 with TRBJ2-7; 9 bases map to TRBD1. J was trimmed by 4 bases and V by 5 bases; bases with no gene match: 7. Per the germline V gene, CDR1 is SGHRS and CDR2 is YFSETQ. This CDR3 has 14 residues. The DNA for the CDR3 is TGCGCCAGCAGGTCCGGGACAGGGCCTTACGAGCAGTACTTC. Its protein is CASRSGTGPYEQYF.

This clonotype was recorded a few times. The J gene is TRBJ2-5, the V gene TRBV10-3; possibly TRBD2 for D (5 bases). Germline-derived CDR1 and CDR2 are ENHRY and SYGVKD. CDR3 length equals 16 residues. Trimming removed 3 bases at V and 7 bases at J, with 21 bases between. CDR3 nucleotide sequence: TGTGCCATCAGTGAATCAACTAGGTCCCCCGCGCGGACCCAGTACTTC. Translating gives CAISESTRSPARTQYF.

The rearrangement uses TRBV7-9 and TRBJ2-3; D is perhaps TRBD2 (6 bases). From germline, CDR1 is SEHNR and CDR2 FQNEAQ (reference sequence). The CDR3 totals 13 residues. Trimming removed 5 bases from V and 9 bases from J, with 15 bases in between. DNA for the CDR3: TGTGCCAGCAGCCCTGACCCGGGAGCAACGCAGTATTTT. Encoded protein: CASSPDPGATQYF. Supplemented by reference TRBV7-9 and TRBJ2-3, the full variable domain reads DTGVSQNPRHKITKRGQNVTFRCDPISEHNRLYWYRQTLGQGPEFLTYFQNEAQLEKSRLLSDRFSAERPKGSFSTLEIQRTEQGDSAMYLCASSPDPGATQYFGPGTRLTVL.

This clonotype was counted between two and nine times. The gene calls are TRBV24-1 and TRBJ2-1; D assignment may be TRBD1 or TRBD2 (6 bases each). Trimming took 1 base from V and 6 from J, leaving 21 bases between them. The CDR3 loop spans 18 amino acids. Germline V gene sequence: CDR1 KGHDR, CDR2 SFDVKD. In DNA, the CDR3 is TGTGCCACCAGTGATTTCCGAGGGGGTGGGGGGTCTATCAATGAGCAGTTCTTC. Its translation: CATSDFRGGGGSINEQFF.

This clonotype showed up just a few times. V usage is TRBV7-2 and J usage is TRBJ2-7; TRBD2 is a possible D gene (5 bases). This CDR3 is 14 amino acids long. Trimming pared 6 bases from V and 0 bases from J, leaving 12 bases between. Germline CDR1 reads SGHTA; CDR2 reads FQGNSA. The DNA for the CDR3 is TGTGCCAGCAGAAACCGAGGGTACTCCTACGAGCAGTACTTC. Translated, it gives CASRNRGYSYEQYF.

The chain combines TRBV18 with TRBJ1-1; the match to TRBD1 covers 8 bases. Germline V gene lookup returns CDR1 KGHSH and CDR2 LQKENI. The length of the CDR3 is 14 residues. Germline trimming cut 6 bases from V and 1 base from J; bases unmatched to any gene: 4. CDR3 region: CASSWTGTNTEAFF. The CDR3 coding sequence is TGTGCCAGCTCCTGGACAGGGACGAACACTGAAGCTTTCTTT.

The genes are TRBV3-1 and TRBJ2-7; D not resolved. The germline gives CDR1 LGHDT, CDR2 YNNKEL (reference sequence). V lost 0 bases to trimming and J lost 3 bases, with 9 bases between them. This CDR3 has 14 residues. CDR3 residues: CASSQDPHYYEQYF. The CDR3 DNA reads TGTGCCAGCAGCCAAGATCCACACTACTACGAGCAGTACTTC.

This clonotype was counted a few times. This rearrangement joins TRBV20-1 to TRBJ2-1, with 8 bases lining up with TRBD2. The CDR3 runs 16 residues. Germline lookup yields CDR1 DFQATT and CDR2 SNEGSKA (reference sequence). V was pared by 5 bases and J by 11 bases, with 20 bases of the junction left unmatched. CDR3 loop: CSAGKPGSSGLGQQFF. CDR3 DNA: TGCAGTGCTGGGAAGCCCGGATCTAGCGGGCTGGGGCAGCAGTTCTTC.

V and J are TRBV4-1 and TRBJ2-2; 8 bases match TRBD1. The CDR3 length is 16 residues. Trimming removed 0 bases from V and 6 bases from J; junction bases left unmatched: 6. Germline CDR1 and CDR2: MGHRA and YSYEKL. CDR3 nucleotide sequence: TGCGCCAGCAGCCAAGAGGCTCAGGGGGCTTCCGGGGAGCTGTTTTTT. Translated, it gives CASSQEAQGASGELFF.

V and J are TRBV7-9 and TRBJ2-1; 7 bases fit TRBD2. Germline V gene data show CDR1 as SEHNR and CDR2 as FQNEAQ (reference sequence). The CDR3 is 14 amino acids. V lost 4 bases, J lost 6 bases, and 6 bases stayed unmatched. CDR3 loop: CASSSSGMGNEQFF. The CDR3 nucleotides read TGTGCCAGCAGCTCCAGCGGGATGGGCAATGAGCAGTTCTTC.

There are a few counts of this clonotype. The V and J genes are TRBV4-3 and TRBJ2-7; 10 bases align to TRBD1. The CDR3 loop spans 16 amino acids. In germline, CDR1 is LGHNA, CDR2 YSLEER. The trim removed 0 bases at V and 5 bases at J, leaving 7 bases unmatched. CDR3: CASSQDTGTGVDEQYF. In nucleotides, the CDR3 is TGCGCCAGCAGCCAAGATACCGGGACAGGGGTCGACGAGCAGTACTTC.

This clonotype has a handful of counts. The chain is built from TRBV7-9 and TRBJ2-7; D unresolved. This CDR3 has 15 amino acids. Per the germline V gene, CDR1 is SEHNR and CDR2 is FQNEAQ (reference sequence). Trimming shortened V by 5 bases and J by 0 bases, and 14 bases separated the two germline ends. The CDR3 region has the DNA TGTGCCAGCAGCCCTGGACCGCTAGTCTCCTACGAGCAGTACTTC. Translating it yields CASSPGPLVSYEQYF.

The V gene is TRBV11-2, the J gene TRBJ1-1; D call uncertain. The ends were cut back, 3 bases at V and 10 bases at J, with 12 bases in the middle. The CDR3 loop spans 12 amino acids. From germline, CDR1 is SGHAT and CDR2 FQNNGV. CDR3 residues: CASSFARPAAFF. The CDR3 DNA reads TGTGCCAGCAGCTTTGCCAGGCCGGCAGCTTTCTTT.

The chain combines TRBV23-1 with TRBJ2-1; 8 bases agree with TRBD2. TRBV23-1 is assigned to the ORF class and has an uncertain function. J gave up 0 bases and V 2 bases, and 3 bases lay outside the gene matches. This CDR3 region has 16 residues. DNA for the CDR3: TGCGCCAGCAGTCAAGGGGGACTAGTCTCCTACAATGAGCAGTTCTTC. Its protein is CASSQGGLVSYNEQFF.

This clonotype was detected a few times. V and J are TRBV12-5 and TRBJ1-2; 8 nucleotides agree with TRBD1. CDR3 length: 15 residues. Germline values: CDR1 LGHNT, CDR2 FRNRAP. V dropped 1 base and J dropped 4; count of bases not matched to a gene: 5. CDR3 DNA sequence: TGTGCTAGTGGTTTGGCGGCAGGGGGCGCCTATGGCTACACCTTC. Amino acids: CASGLAAGGAYGYTF.

V and J are TRBV7-2 and TRBJ2-7; the D gene is possibly TRBD2 (6 bases). Germline V gene data show CDR1 as SGHTA and CDR2 as FQGNSA. V lost 5 bases, J lost 2 bases, and 13 bases lay in between. This CDR3 has 14 amino acids. DNA of the CDR3: TGTGCCAGCAGCGACCGGCGGAGGGCCTACGAGCAGTACTTC. Translating gives CASSDRRRAYEQYF.

The chain recombines TRBV28 with TRBJ1-2; tentative D call: TRBD1 (6 bases). Trimming took off 3 bases at V and 6 bases at J, with 17 bases between the two ends. This CDR3 spans 15 amino acids. CDR1 is MDHEN and CDR2 is SYDVKM in the germline V gene. CDR3 amino acids: CASSFPLTQGHGYTF. As DNA, the CDR3 is TGTGCCAGCAGTTTCCCGCTGACTCAGGGGCATGGCTACACCTTC.

CDR3 loop: CATSRWGESTDTQYF. Here the CDR3 DNA reads TGTGCCACCAGCAGGTGGGGGGAGAGCACAGATACGCAGTATTTT. The chain is built from TRBV15 and TRBJ2-3; a possible D gene is TRBD2 (6 bases). The CDR3 runs 15 residues. V shed 3 bases and J shed 0 bases, with 10 bases lying between them. Germline-derived CDR1 and CDR2 are LNHNV and YYDKDF (reference sequence).